The T cell receptor beta chain under discussion was sequenced for a study of regulatory T cells in long-lasting Graves disease. Documented time point: persistent/refractory GD, antithyroid drugs over 5 years with positive TRAb. After RNA was extracted from PBMCs, the TCR library was made from it. Overall study results and limits: The study found persistent patients shared more public clonotypes (about 3,000) than new patients (966).

Construction of TCR beta libraries relied on iRepertoire HTBI primers and on Arm-PCR targeting CDR3 regions. TCRdb used MiXCR to reprocess the multiplex PCR reads, holding one entry per CDR3 protein. The sample shows about 660,000 distinct CDR3 sequences, 25% to 35% of them seen only once. This clonotype has a count of ten or more. Antigen specificity is unknown. The germline gives CDR1 MDHEN, CDR2 SYDVKM. This CDR3 region has 15 residues. The V end lost 5 bases, the J end lost 0 bases, and 11 bases lay between the germline ends. The chain joins TRBV28 to TRBJ1-5, with D unclear. The material sequenced was peripheral blood mononuclear cells (PBMCs), taken when the disease was refractory, from a patient treated with antithyroid drugs. This TCR came from a female donor with Graves disease. The chain's CDR3 is CASSRLDGSNQPQHF. The CDR3 nucleotides read TGTGCCAGCAGTCGATTGGACGGTAGCAATCAGCCCCAGCATTTT.